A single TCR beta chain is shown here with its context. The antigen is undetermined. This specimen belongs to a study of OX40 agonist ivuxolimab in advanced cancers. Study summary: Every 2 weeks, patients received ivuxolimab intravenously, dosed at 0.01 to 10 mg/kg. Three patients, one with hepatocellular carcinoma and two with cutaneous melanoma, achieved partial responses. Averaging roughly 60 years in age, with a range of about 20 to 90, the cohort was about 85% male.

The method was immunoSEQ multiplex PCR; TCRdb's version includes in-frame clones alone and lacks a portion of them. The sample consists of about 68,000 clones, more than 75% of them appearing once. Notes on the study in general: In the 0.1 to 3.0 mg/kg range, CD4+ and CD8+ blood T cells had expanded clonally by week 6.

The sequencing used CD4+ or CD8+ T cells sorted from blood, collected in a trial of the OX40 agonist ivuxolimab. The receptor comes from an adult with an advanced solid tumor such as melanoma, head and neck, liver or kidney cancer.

CDR3 protein: CASSFLTGVAFF. The CDR3 coding sequence is TGTGCCAGCAGCTTCCTGACGGGGGTGGCTTTCTTT. The chain uses TRBV5-5 and TRBJ1-1; D perhaps matches TRBD1 (5 bases). Trimming took 2 bases from V and 11 from J, leaving 13 bases between them. This CDR3 comprises 12 residues. Germline V gene sequence: CDR1 SGHKS, CDR2 YYEKEE (reference sequence).